Sequencing of this T cell receptor beta chain was carried out in a study of cytomegalovirus exposure and HLA in healthy donors. Trimming removed 3 bases from V and 14 bases from J, with 11 bases in between. Germline loops: CDR1 SGHAT, CDR2 FQNNGV. This CDR3 is 12 amino acids long. Here immunoSEQ multiplex PCR was the method, and the copy in TCRdb shows in-frame clones only, minus some. Here the sample spans 250,000 or so clones, 85% to 90% being singletons. The chain links TRBV11-2 to TRBJ1-6; D gene unclear. Sample: PBMCs. This receptor was taken from a woman aged 18-30 years in good health and CMV-seronegative. DNA for the CDR3: TGTGCCAGCAGCTTTGGCCACCTGGCCCTCCACTTT. This encodes CASSFGHLALHF.